The present TCR beta chain was sequenced within a study of control samples from healthy donors and cancer patients (dated by TCRdb to 2018 to 2020). Of note for this clone: No antigen is known for it. Base qualities are not at hand, and no much larger clone is one base apart.

Per the germline V gene (reference sequence), SGHNT is the CDR1 and YYREEE is the CDR2. V is reduced by 3 bases and J by 2 bases, leaving a spacing of 11 bases between them. The CDR3 sequence holds 14 residues, the cysteine and phenylalanine included. Of all the DNA, just the CDR3 is kept, 42 bases in frame from base 1. The method behind the library was the immunoSEQ multiplex PCR assay. TCRdb took over this immuneACCESS table, retaining in-frame rearrangements with V and J assigned. Such tables are incomplete; in checked studies, under half of the missing clones stem from an unresolved V gene, and the remainder is unexplained. Across this sample there are fewer than 200,000 clones, with around 94% seen only once. The top ten constitute about 15% of the sample.

The chain was built from TRBV5-4 and TRBJ2-5; the D call is tentative, TRBD1 or TRBD2, as each matches 5 bases. Sequenced material: PBMCs. This TCR was recovered from a man between 60 and 75 years old with colorectal cancer. The sequenced DNA is TGTGCCAGCAGCTCCGGGACGAAACAAGAGACCCAGTACTTC. This gives the protein CASSSGTKQETQYF.